Shown below are 4 T cell receptor beta chains from a single sample sequenced in a study of blood T cell repertoires in COVID-19. Repertoires were generated with immunoSEQ multiplex PCR, while TCRdb's copy carries only in-frame clones and drops some. The profile covers around 41,000 clones, with roughly 90% appearing a single time and 4.5% to 7% taken by the ten largest. The specimen was peripheral blood. The source of these receptors is a human donor in a cohort sampled during active COVID-19.

This clone was found once. This chain connects TRBV6-1 to TRBJ1-6; TRBD1 might be the D (5 bases). V shed 4 bases and J shed 4 bases, with 14 bases lying between them. Germline V lookup: CDR1 MNHNS, CDR2 SASEGT. The CDR3 sequence is 16 residues long. CDR3 DNA sequence: TGTGCCAGCAGTGCATTCGGATCAGGGTATAATTCACCCCTCCACTTT. It codes for CASSAFGSGYNSPLHF.

The rearrangement joins TRBV9 to TRBJ1-4; 12 bases are a match to TRBD1. Trimming cost V 4 bases and J 7 bases; bases outside gene matches: 8. CDR1 is SGDLS, CDR2 YYNGEE, per germline. The CDR3 spans 16 residues. CDR3 region: CASSPGTGGFGEKLFF. DNA of the CDR3: TGTGCCAGCAGCCCGGGGACAGGGGGCTTCGGTGAAAAACTGTTTTTT.

This clone was picked up one time. The gene calls are TRBV18 and TRBJ1-6; 9 positions match TRBD1. From germline, CDR1 is KGHSH and CDR2 LQKENI. The CDR3 sequence is 12 residues long. V lost 9 bases, J lost 10 bases, and 4 bases stayed unmatched. CDR3 region: CARDRGNSPLHF. The CDR3 region has the DNA TGTGCCAGGGACAGGGGAAACTCACCCCTCCACTTT. Complete variable domain (other parts from reference TRBV18 and TRBJ1-6): NAGVMQNPRHLVRRRGQEARLRCSPMKGHSHVYWYRQLPEEGLKFMVYLQKENIIDESGMPKERFSAEFPKEGPSILRIQQVVRGDSAAYFCARDRGNSPLHFGNGTRLTVT.

The chain employs TRBV11-2 and TRBJ2-5, with TRBD2 identical over 8 bases. With 5 bases clipped from V and 4 bases from J, the junction kept 9 bases outside the gene matches. CDR3 length: 15 residues. Looked up from germline, CDR1 is SGHAT and CDR2 is FQNNGV. CDR3 sequence (DNA): TGTGCCAGCAGCCCAATGGGGGCGGGAGGAGAGACCCAGTACTTC. Amino acid sequence: CASSPMGAGGETQYF.